One and the same sample provided the 29 T cell receptor beta chains below, sequenced in a study of CD8 T cells in Susac syndrome. RNA was extracted with the RNeasy kit, and a quantity of about 0.45 to 1 ug was reverse transcribed using random hexamers. TCRdb reprocessed the immunoSEQ multiplex PCR reads with MiXCR, giving one entry per CDR3 protein. The sample has about 150,000 distinct CDR3 sequences, around 95% seen once; the top ten hold 0.15% to 0.2%. The specimen sequenced was CD4+ T cells from PBMCs. The origin of the receptors is a human donor with Susac syndrome.

The chain has TRBV20-1 and TRBJ1-5, with a tentative D call TRBD1 (6 bases). V lost 3 bases and J lost 3, with 18 bases in between. This CDR3 spans 16 amino acids. CDR1 and CDR2 (germline): DFQATT, SNEGSKA (reference sequence). The CDR3 nucleotides are TGCAGTGCTAGGGGGTACAGGGATGGAGTCAATCAGCCCCAGCATTTT. Protein product: CSARGYRDGVNQPQHF.

This clonotype was observed a single time. The chain carries TRBV20-1 and TRBJ2-1; 12 nucleotides line up with TRBD2. The CDR3 contains 15 residues. Germline V gives CDR1 DFQATT, CDR2 SNEGSKA (reference sequence). V was clipped by 1 base and J by 4 bases; unmatched bases: 2. CDR3 sequence (DNA): TGCAGTGCTAGAGGGACTAGCGGGGATTACAATGAGCAGTTCTTC. Its protein is CSARGTSGDYNEQFF.

This chain links TRBV18 with TRBJ2-3; D is unclear. CDR3 length: 14 amino acids. The germline CDR1 and CDR2 sequences are KGHSH and LQKENI. The V and J ends lost 3 bases and 3 bases respectively, with 10 bases between them. This CDR3 is CASSPQRPTDTQYF. In nucleotides, the CDR3 is TGTGCCAGCTCACCTCAACGACCTACAGATACGCAGTATTTT.

The V call is TRBV9, the J call TRBJ2-3; D gene ambiguous. V was cut by 2 bases and J by 6 bases, with 7 bases left in between. CDR1 SGDLS and CDR2 YYNGEE come from the germline V gene. The CDR3 extends over 12 amino acids. CDR3 residues: CASSVSLDTQYF. The CDR3 bases are TGTGCCAGCAGCGTTTCTCTGGATACGCAGTATTTT.

The chain links TRBV9 to TRBJ2-5, with D possibly being TRBD1 or TRBD2 (5 bases each). Trimming removed 2 bases from V and 5 bases from J, with 13 bases in between. The germline gives CDR1 SGDLS, CDR2 YYNGEE. The CDR3 runs 14 residues. The CDR3 is CASSVDIRGETQYF. Written as DNA, the CDR3 is TGTGCCAGCAGCGTGGACATTAGAGGGGAGACCCAGTACTTC.

In this sample, this clonotype turned up once. The chain links TRBV5-1 to TRBJ2-4; no reliable D call. The germline V and J ends were trimmed by 3 bases and 15 bases, with 19 bases remaining between them. The CDR3 consists of 13 residues. CDR1 and CDR2 (germline): SGHRS, YFSETQ. The CDR3 DNA sequence: TGCGCCAGCAGCTCCGGCATGGCTAGGCAACTGTACTTC. It specifies CASSSGMARQLYF. The full variable domain, its missing parts supplied by reference TRBV5-1 and TRBJ2-4, is KAGVTQTPRYLIKTRGQQVTLSCSPISGHRSVSWYQQTPGQGLQFLFEYFSETQRNKGNFPGRFSGRQFSNSRSEMNVSTLELGDSALYLCASSSGMARQLYFGAGTRLSVL.

J is TRBJ2-4 and V is TRBV3-1, with 14 bases aligning to TRBD2. CDR1 and CDR2 (germline): LGHDT, YNNKEL (reference sequence). V dropped 1 base and J dropped 7; count of bases not matched to a gene: 6. This CDR3 has 17 amino acids. CDR3 sequence: CASSQGGLAGGPNIQYF. The CDR3, as DNA: TGTGCCAGCAGCCAAGGCGGACTAGCGGGGGGACCCAACATTCAGTACTTC.

This chain connects TRBV20-1 to TRBJ1-5; D ambiguous. CDR1 DFQATT and CDR2 SNEGSKA come from the germline V gene (reference sequence). V was cut by 1 base and J by 5 bases, with 12 bases left in between. The CDR3 runs to 14 residues. CDR3 sequence: CSARGPLGDQPQHF. Here the CDR3 DNA reads TGCAGTGCTAGAGGCCCACTGGGAGATCAGCCCCAGCATTTT.

The CDR3 DNA is TGTGCCAGCAGCCACCGAGGGGACTACGAGCAGTACTTC. Amino acid sequence: CASSHRGDYEQYF. V usage is TRBV3-1 and J usage is TRBJ2-7, with D perhaps TRBD1 or TRBD2 (5 bases each). Germline V lookup: CDR1 LGHDT, CDR2 YNNKEL (reference sequence). V lost 3 bases, J lost 3 bases, and 9 bases lay in between. This CDR3 comprises 13 residues.

The V and J genes are TRBV15 and TRBJ2-3; D is perhaps TRBD2 (5 bases). The germline gives CDR1 LNHNV, CDR2 YYDKDF (reference sequence). The V end lost 0 bases, the J end lost 2 bases, and 12 bases lay between the germline ends. The CDR3 totals 16 residues. The CDR3 protein is CATSREASPFTDTQYF. Here the CDR3 DNA reads TGTGCCACCAGCAGAGAGGCTAGCCCCTTCACAGATACGCAGTATTTT.

The chain recombines TRBV12-3 or TRBV12-4 with TRBJ1-5; perhaps TRBD1 as D (6 bases). The V gene lost 3 bases and the J gene lost 7 bases, with 13 bases spanning the gap. This CDR3 has 14 residues. DNA of the CDR3: TGTGCCAGCAGTTTCACGGGGGGGGGCCAGCCCCAGCATTTT. Translated: CASSFTGGGQPQHF.

This clonotype appeared once. The V call is TRBV4-3, the J call TRBJ2-4; 10 bases are shared with TRBD1. This CDR3 has 17 residues. J lost 1 base, V lost 3 bases, and 6 bases had no gene match. Germline loops: CDR1 LGHNA, CDR2 YSLEER. DNA for the CDR3: TGCGCCAGCAGCCATAATCCGGGACAGGGGGCCAAAAACATTCAGTACTTC. Residues: CASSHNPGQGAKNIQYF.

In this sample, this clonotype turned up once. V and J are TRBV11-2 and TRBJ2-4; no clear D gene. Germline CDR1 is SGHAT and CDR2 is FQNNGV. Trimming took off 3 bases at V and 1 base at J, with 10 bases between the two ends. This CDR3 region has 15 residues. In DNA, the CDR3 is TGTGCCAGCAGCTTGGGAAGACTCGCCAAAAACATTCAGTACTTC. Its translation: CASSLGRLAKNIQYF.

V is TRBV11-3 and J is TRBJ1-4; 10 nucleotides align to TRBD1. This CDR3 is built from 14 residues. Trimming cost V 5 bases and J 7 bases; bases outside gene matches: 4. Per germline, CDR1 SGHNT and CDR2 YENEEA. This CDR3 reads CASSRDRGREKLFF. The CDR3 bases are TGTGCCAGCAGCCGGGACAGGGGACGTGAAAAACTGTTTTTT.

The rearrangement uses TRBV5-1 and TRBJ2-5; weak D call: TRBD1 (5 bases). Germline-derived CDR1 and CDR2 are SGHRS and YFSETQ. This CDR3 has 16 amino acids. V lost 0 bases and J 4 bases, leaving 16 bases between the germline ends. The CDR3: CASSLDPGSRTETQYF. As DNA, the CDR3 is TGCGCCAGCAGCTTGGATCCAGGGTCAAGGACAGAGACCCAGTACTTC.

This chain links TRBV29-1 with TRBJ2-3; D gene ambiguous. Germline lookup yields CDR1 SQVTM and CDR2 ANQGSEA. V was shortened by 7 bases and J by 6 bases, with 14 bases between the two germline ends. The CDR3 extends over 12 amino acids. DNA for the CDR3: TGCAGCGACATCGGTCACGCGGATACGCAGTATTTT. Its protein is CSDIGHADTQYF.

J is TRBJ1-2 and V is TRBV12-3 or TRBV12-4; possibly TRBD1 for D (5 bases). This CDR3 region has 13 residues. Trimming cost V 3 bases and J 8 bases, with 13 bases left between them. This CDR3 reads CASSLRGRDGYTF. As DNA, the CDR3 is TGTGCCAGCAGTTTGAGGGGTAGAGACGGCTACACCTTC.

The J gene is TRBJ1-1, the V gene TRBV7-9, with D maybe TRBD1 (5 bases). The V end lost 2 bases, the J end lost 0 bases, and 16 bases lay between the germline ends. Germline V CDR1 and CDR2: SEHNR, FQNEAQ (reference sequence). This CDR3 has 17 residues. This CDR3 is CASSLQGRAEMNTEAFF. The CDR3 DNA is TGTGCCAGCAGCTTACAGGGCAGGGCTGAAATGAACACTGAAGCTTTCTTT.

This sequence joins TRBV5-6 and TRBJ2-7; TRBD1 might be the D (5 bases). Trimming shortened V by 4 bases and J by 1 base, and 15 bases separated the two germline ends. The CDR3 is made up of 15 amino acids. Germline CDR1 is SGHDT and CDR2 is YYEEEE. The CDR3 DNA reads as TGTGCCAGCAGCAGAAGGGGCATTGGGTCCTACGAGCAGTACTTC. It codes for CASSRRGIGSYEQYF.

CDR3 in DNA: TGCGCCAGCAGCTCGATGGGCTCTGGGGCCAACGTCCTGACTTTC. Translating gives CASSSMGSGANVLTF. The chain employs TRBV5-1 and TRBJ2-6; D is unclear. The CDR3 consists of 15 residues. Trimming cost V 3 bases and J 0 bases, with 7 bases left between them. Germline V gene sequence: CDR1 SGHRS, CDR2 YFSETQ. The full variable domain, rest sourced from reference TRBV5-1 and TRBJ2-6, is KAGVTQTPRYLIKTRGQQVTLSCSPISGHRSVSWYQQTPGQGLQFLFEYFSETQRNKGNFPGRFSGRQFSNSRSEMNVSTLELGDSALYLCASSSMGSGANVLTFGAGSRLTVL.

V gene TRBV5-6 combines with J gene TRBJ2-7, with 8 bases aligning to TRBD2. V was clipped by 4 bases and J by 2 bases; unmatched bases: 14. The CDR3 consists of 17 residues. Germline assignment: CDR1 SGHDT and CDR2 YYEEEE. The CDR3 DNA reads TGTGCCAGCAGCCCCCCGGTAGCGGGGCGCCAGACCTACGAGCAGTACTTC. As protein: CASSPPVAGRQTYEQYF. Full variable domain (missing parts from reference TRBV5-6 and TRBJ2-7): DAGVTQSPTHLIKTRGQQVTLRCSPKSGHDTVSWYQQALGQGPQFIFQYYEEEERQRGNFPDRFSGHQFPNYSSELNVNALLLGDSALYLCASSPPVAGRQTYEQYFGPGTRLTVT.

The V gene is TRBV20-1, the J gene TRBJ1-4; D is unresolved. There are 12 residues in the CDR3. CDR1 is DFQATT, CDR2 SNEGSKA, per germline (reference sequence). Trimming shortened V by 6 bases and J by 4 bases, and 9 bases separated the two germline ends. The CDR3 region is CSAWTVNEKLFF. The CDR3 region has the DNA TGCAGTGCGTGGACGGTTAATGAAAAACTGTTTTTT.

This rearrangement joins TRBV2 to TRBJ1-5, with 7 bases lining up with TRBD1. The CDR3 runs 13 residues. V dropped 6 bases and J dropped 11; count of bases not matched to a gene: 10. The germline V gene has CDR1 SNHLY and CDR2 FYNNEI. The CDR3 nucleotides are TGTGCCAGCAGCCGGGACAGTCCTTCGTCCCAGCATTTT. Residues: CASSRDSPSSQHF.

The chain has TRBV20-1 and TRBJ2-1, with D unclear. This CDR3 has 11 residues. Deletions cut 4 bases from V and 7 bases from J, with 8 bases between. CDR1 is DFQATT, CDR2 SNEGSKA, per germline (reference sequence). CDR3 in amino acids: CSATELNEQFF. CDR3 nucleotide sequence: TGCAGTGCTACAGAACTAAATGAGCAGTTCTTC.

V is TRBV29-1 and J is TRBJ2-3, with 9 bases identical to TRBD2. Trimming took 4 bases from V and 4 from J; bases not matched to a gene: 6. CDR3 length: 14 residues. The germline gives CDR1 SQVTM, CDR2 ANQGSEA. Here the CDR3 DNA reads TGCAGCGTTGCTCCGCGGGGGGGCCCAGATACGCAGTATTTT. Encoded protein: CSVAPRGGPDTQYF.

J is TRBJ1-1 and V is TRBV23-1, with D maybe TRBD1 (6 bases). TRBV23-1 is assigned to the ORF class and has an uncertain function. Trimming shortened V by 0 bases and J by 7 bases, and 15 bases separated the two germline ends. CDR3 length equals 15 residues. CDR3 nucleotide sequence: TGCGCCAGCAGTCAATCCGTGGCAGGGGTACTTGAAGCTTTCTTT. This translates into CASSQSVAGVLEAFF.

J is TRBJ2-3 and V is TRBV2; possibly TRBD1 for D (6 bases). This CDR3 contains 12 residues. Trimming left V 2 bases short and J 8 bases short, with 8 bases between. Germline CDR1 is SNHLY and CDR2 is FYNNEI. CDR3: CASSENRATQYF. The CDR3 nucleotides are TGTGCCAGCAGTGAAAACAGGGCTACGCAGTATTTT. The complete variable domain, with remaining parts taken from reference TRBV2 and TRBJ2-3, reads EPEVTQTPSHQVTQMGQEVILRCVPISNHLYFYWYRQILGQKVEFLVSFYNNEISEKSEIFDDQFSVERPDGSNFTLKIRSTKLEDSAMYFCASSENRATQYFGPGTRLTVL.

J is TRBJ2-6 and V is TRBV5-6; D remains unclear. Trimming removed 0 bases from V and 4 bases from J, with 11 bases in between. Germline loops: CDR1 SGHDT, CDR2 YYEEEE. CDR3 length: 16 amino acids. The CDR3 sequence: CASSLGLIGGANVLTF. As DNA, the CDR3 is TGTGCCAGCAGCTTGGGGTTAATTGGCGGGGCCAACGTCCTGACTTTC.

The V gene is TRBV25-1, the J gene TRBJ1-5; TRBD1 matches at 8 bases. CDR3 size: 17 residues. CDR1 MGHDK and CDR2 SYGVNS come from the germline V gene. J lost 5 bases, V lost 5 bases, and 14 bases had no gene match. The CDR3: CASSTRQGRVLDQPQHF. The CDR3 region has the DNA TGTGCCAGCAGTACCCGACAGGGGAGGGTTTTAGATCAGCCCCAGCATTTT.